The 19 T cell receptor beta chains presented below share a single source sample, sequenced in a study of PD-L1 blockade in urothelial cancer. TCRdb keeps only in-frame clones here, not all; method: immunoSEQ multiplex PCR. This sample has more than 90,000 clones, with around 87% found just once. Time point indicated: pretreatment peripheral blood. The sequences come from PBMCs, collected around atezolizumab (anti-PD-L1) treatment. These receptors all stem from a man aged 55 to 70 with urothelial cancer.

This chain uses TRBV6-5 with TRBJ1-2; D may be TRBD1 (5 bases). V shed 6 bases and J shed 7 bases, with 21 bases lying between them. The CDR3 is 15 amino acids. Germline V gives CDR1 MNHEY, CDR2 SVGAGI. CDR3 sequence (DNA): TGTGCCAGCAGCCCGCGGGGGGGTCCCGCCTTTGGCTACACCTTC. The encoded protein is CASSPRGGPAFGYTF.

This sequence joins TRBV19 and TRBJ2-5, with D possibly being TRBD1 (5 bases). V shed 3 bases and J shed 2 bases, with 10 bases lying between them. CDR3 length: 14 residues. Germline values: CDR1 LNHDA, CDR2 SQIVND (reference sequence). This CDR3 is CASSIRGAQETQYF. The CDR3 coding sequence is TGTGCCAGTAGTATTCGTGGGGCACAAGAGACCCAGTACTTC.

V gene TRBV6-1 combines with J gene TRBJ1-1; TRBD1 is a possible D gene (5 bases). The V and J ends lost 6 bases and 0 bases respectively, with 14 bases between them. The CDR3 runs 15 residues. Germline V gene sequence: CDR1 MNHNS, CDR2 SASEGT. CDR3 DNA: TGTGCCAGCAGCAGGGTCGAAGGGATGAACACTGAAGCTTTCTTT. Translation: CASSRVEGMNTEAFF.

V gene TRBV5-4 combines with J gene TRBJ1-2; possible D gene TRBD1, 5 bases. There are 15 residues in the CDR3. Germline CDR1 is SGHNT and CDR2 is YYREEE (reference sequence). V shed 0 bases and J shed 8 bases, with 17 bases lying between them. CDR3 protein: CASSLAPGQGGGYTF. The CDR3 region has the DNA TGTGCCAGCAGCTTGGCCCCTGGGCAGGGAGGAGGCTACACCTTC.

The genes are TRBV27 and TRBJ2-2; 7 bases align to TRBD2. Looked up from germline, CDR1 is MNHEY and CDR2 is SMNVEV (reference sequence). Trimming took 8 bases from V and 3 from J; bases not matched to a gene: 6. The CDR3 is 14 amino acids. The CDR3: CASGRGVDTGELFF. CDR3 nucleotides: TGTGCCAGCGGGAGGGGTGTGGACACCGGGGAGCTGTTTTTT.

The chain combines TRBV5-1 with TRBJ2-2; a possible D gene is TRBD1 (7 bases). V lost 6 bases, J lost 0 bases, and 9 bases lay in between. CDR1 is SGHRS and CDR2 is YFSETQ in the germline V gene. The CDR3 sequence is 14 residues long. The CDR3 reads CASTGGSNTGELFF. The CDR3 nucleotides are TGCGCCAGCACAGGGGGGTCGAACACCGGGGAGCTGTTTTTT. Looking up the rest from reference TRBV5-1 and TRBJ2-2 gives the full variable domain: KAGVTQTPRYLIKTRGQQVTLSCSPISGHRSVSWYQQTPGQGLQFLFEYFSETQRNKGNFPGRFSGRQFSNSRSEMNVSTLELGDSALYLCASTGGSNTGELFFGEGSRLTVL.

The rearrangement uses TRBV9 and TRBJ1-1, with 7 bases that match TRBD1. Germline V CDR1 and CDR2: SGDLS, YYNGEE. V trimming: 0 bases; J trimming: 1 base; junction bases outside the gene matches: 0. The CDR3 is 14 amino acids. The chain's CDR3 is CASSVGQGNTEAFF. Written as DNA, the CDR3 is TGTGCCAGCAGCGTAGGACAGGGGAACACTGAAGCTTTCTTT.

This sequence joins TRBV13 and TRBJ2-3, with D hard to call. The CDR3 length is 15 residues. CDR1 and CDR2 from the germline V gene are PRHDT and FYEKMQ (reference sequence). V was clipped by 5 bases and J by 6 bases, with 18 bases between them. Written as DNA, the CDR3 is TGTGCCAGCAGCCCCCCCAGACTCCAAAGGGATACGCAGTATTTT. This gives the protein CASSPPRLQRDTQYF.

The chain has TRBV18 and TRBJ1-5, with D possibly matching TRBD1 (6 bases). The V gene's germline CDR1 is KGHSH and CDR2 LQKENI. V was clipped by 2 bases and J by 1 base, with 9 bases between them. There are 15 residues in the CDR3. CDR3 amino acids: CASSPTGRSNQPQHF. The CDR3 DNA is TGTGCCAGCTCACCAACAGGGCGGAGCAATCAGCCCCAGCATTTT.

This chain uses TRBV18 with TRBJ1-4; D possibly corresponds to TRBD1 (5 bases). CDR1 and CDR2 (germline): KGHSH, LQKENI. Trimming cost V 3 bases and J 1 base, with 12 bases left between them. This CDR3 spans 16 amino acids. CDR3 sequence reads: CASSPDIDRTNEKLFF. CDR3 sequence (DNA): TGTGCCAGCTCACCTGATATTGACAGAACTAATGAAAAACTGTTTTTT.

The genes are TRBV28 and TRBJ1-5, with D perhaps TRBD1 (6 bases). Germline V lookup: CDR1 MDHEN, CDR2 SYDVKM. The CDR3 spans 16 residues. V dropped 1 base and J dropped 6 bases, with 16 bases sitting between them. CDR3 residues: CASSLFGQGIGQPQHF. The CDR3 DNA reads as TGTGCCAGCAGTTTATTTGGGCAGGGGATCGGTCAGCCCCAGCATTTT.

This clone was seen once. The V gene is TRBV19, the J gene TRBJ2-5; 8 bases match TRBD1. After removal of 4 bases from V and 3 bases from J, the junction contained 4 bases not matched to a gene. Germline V gene data show CDR1 as LNHDA and CDR2 as SQIVND (reference sequence). The CDR3 is 14 amino acids. CDR3 in amino acids: CASSRQGWKETQYF. The CDR3 DNA reads as TGTGCCAGTAGTAGACAGGGGTGGAAAGAGACCCAGTACTTC.

The J gene is TRBJ1-1, the V gene TRBV7-8, with D tentatively TRBD1 (6 bases). The CDR3 loop spans 13 amino acids. The germline CDR1 and CDR2 sequences are SGHVS and FQNEAQ. With 5 bases removed from V and 3 bases from J, the gap between germline ends came to 10 bases. The CDR3 here is CASSPQGYTEAFF. CDR3 nucleotides: TGTGCCAGCAGCCCCCAGGGGTACACTGAAGCTTTCTTT. The full variable domain, with the rest looked up from reference TRBV7-8 and TRBJ1-1, is GAGVSQSPRYKVAKRGQDVALRCDPISGHVSLFWYQQALGQGPEFLTYFQNEAQLDKSGLPSDRFFAERPEGSVSTLKIQRTQQEDSAVYLCASSPQGYTEAFFGQGTRLTVV.

This clone is labeled large. CDR3 in DNA: TGCGCCAGCATCCGGACAGGATGCTACGAGCAGTACTTC. Protein product: CASIRTGCYEQYF. The chain combines TRBV5-1 with TRBJ2-7; TRBD1 aligns across 7 bases. CDR1 SGHRS and CDR2 YFSETQ come from the germline V gene. The length of the CDR3 is 13 residues. Trimming took 6 bases from V and 3 from J; bases not matched to a gene: 6.

This clone is a singleton in its sample. This CDR3 is CASSLDLAEAFF. The CDR3 DNA reads TGTGCCAGCAGCCTAGACCTCGCTGAAGCTTTCTTT. This chain uses TRBV28 with TRBJ1-1; D not certain. The CDR3 sequence is 12 residues long. Germline V lookup: CDR1 MDHEN, CDR2 SYDVKM. V was cut by 6 bases and J by 6 bases, with 11 bases left in between.

The chain combines TRBV27 with TRBJ2-6, with 13 bases that match TRBD2. Germline CDR1 reads MNHEY; CDR2 reads SMNVEV (reference sequence). Trimming took 4 bases from V and 2 from J; bases not matched to a gene: 8. The CDR3 runs 19 residues. DNA of the CDR3: TGTGCCAGCAGTTCCCTGCCGGGACTAGCGGGAACTGGGGCCAACGTCCTGACTTTC. It translates to CASSSLPGLAGTGANVLTF.

This clone was observed a single time. The chain is built from TRBV5-4 and TRBJ1-1; D may be TRBD1 (6 bases). CDR1 and CDR2 from the germline V gene are SGHNT and YYREEE (reference sequence). This CDR3 is 15 amino acids long. V was cut by 1 base and J by 4 bases, with 14 bases left in between. CDR3 residues: CASSLWGPTGTEAFF. Here the CDR3 DNA reads TGTGCCAGCAGCTTGTGGGGGCCTACGGGCACTGAAGCTTTCTTT.

V and J are TRBV5-1 and TRBJ2-7, with 16 bases aligning to TRBD2. After removal of 2 bases from V and 4 bases from J, the junction contained 3 bases not matched to a gene. The germline CDR1 and CDR2 sequences are SGHRS and YFSETQ. This CDR3 has 16 amino acids. The DNA for the CDR3 is TGCGCCAGCAGCTTAGGGACTAGCGGGAGGGGGTACGAGCAGTACTTC. Protein: CASSLGTSGRGYEQYF.

The V call is TRBV7-3, the J call TRBJ1-1, with a tentative D call TRBD1 (5 bases). V shed 2 bases and J shed 5 bases, with 12 bases lying between them. Germline lookup yields CDR1 SGHTA and CDR2 FQGTGA. The CDR3 consists of 14 residues. The CDR3 here is CASSLDQGGTEAFF. CDR3 nucleotide sequence: TGTGCCAGCAGCTTAGATCAGGGTGGGACTGAAGCTTTCTTT.